This TCR beta chain stems from a study of T-cell memory formation after mild COVID-19. Trimming cost V 8 bases and J 6 bases, with 16 bases left between them. The germline V gene encodes CDR1 DFQATT and CDR2 SNEGSKA (reference sequence). The CDR3 is 12 amino acids. A single record per CDR3 protein comes from TCRdb applying MiXCR to the 5' RACE reads. The sample lists nearly 350,000 distinct CDR3 sequences, roughly 13% occurring once. This clonotype was counted between two and nine times. Sequenced: PBMCs or a T cell subset sorted from them (not recorded which). The clonotype comes from a man younger than 30 who had mild COVID-19 (a few samples of this study predate the infection). Cell type and time point are not known. This chain joins TRBV20-1 and TRBJ1-1; D gene unclear. CDR3 coding DNA: TGCAGTCAACCCAAGAGCAGAGCTGAAGCTTTCTTT. Translation gives CSQPKSRAEAFF.